This note documents a single TCR beta chain sequence. Using its own MiXCR run on the RT-PCR reads, TCRdb lists one record per CDR3 protein. Of 900,000 to 1,000,000 distinct CDR3 sequences listed, around 17% are singletons. This entry is derived from a study of patients and donors after allogeneic stem cell transplantation. Germline CDR1 and CDR2: KGHSH and LQKENI. The germline V and J ends were trimmed by 1 base and 0 bases, with 21 bases remaining between them. The CDR3 is 19 residues long. The TCR comes from a human donor who was either an allogeneic HSCT recipient or a stem cell or donor lymphocyte infusion donor (not recorded which). It is not recorded whose cells these are; they may come from a transplant donor. Input material: blood, either unsorted or a sorted T cell fraction (not recorded which). V and J are TRBV18 and TRBJ1-1; the D gene is possibly TRBD1 (5 bases). DNA of the CDR3: TGTGCCAGCTCACCACTGAAAATGGGCGGCAGGGAGATGAACACTGAAGCTTTCTTT. Translated, it gives CASSPLKMGGREMNTEAFF.